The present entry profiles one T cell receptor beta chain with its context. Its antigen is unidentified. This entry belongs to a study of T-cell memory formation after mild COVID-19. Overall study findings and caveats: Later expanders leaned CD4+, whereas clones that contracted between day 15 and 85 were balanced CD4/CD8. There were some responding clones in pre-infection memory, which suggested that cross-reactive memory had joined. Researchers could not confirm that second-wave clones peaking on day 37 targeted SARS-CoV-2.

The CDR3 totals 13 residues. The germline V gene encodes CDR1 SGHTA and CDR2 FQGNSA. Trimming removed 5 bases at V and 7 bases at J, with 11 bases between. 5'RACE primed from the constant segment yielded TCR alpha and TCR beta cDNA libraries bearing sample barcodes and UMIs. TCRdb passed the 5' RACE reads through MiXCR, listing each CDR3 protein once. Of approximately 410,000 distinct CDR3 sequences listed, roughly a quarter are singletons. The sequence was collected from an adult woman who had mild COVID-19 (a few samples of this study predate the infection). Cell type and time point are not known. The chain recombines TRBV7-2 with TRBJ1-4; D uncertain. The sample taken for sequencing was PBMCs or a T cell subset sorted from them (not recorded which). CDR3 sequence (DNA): TGTGCCAGCAGCCGTCGGGAGGGTGAAAAACTGTTTTTT. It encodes CASSRREGEKLFF.